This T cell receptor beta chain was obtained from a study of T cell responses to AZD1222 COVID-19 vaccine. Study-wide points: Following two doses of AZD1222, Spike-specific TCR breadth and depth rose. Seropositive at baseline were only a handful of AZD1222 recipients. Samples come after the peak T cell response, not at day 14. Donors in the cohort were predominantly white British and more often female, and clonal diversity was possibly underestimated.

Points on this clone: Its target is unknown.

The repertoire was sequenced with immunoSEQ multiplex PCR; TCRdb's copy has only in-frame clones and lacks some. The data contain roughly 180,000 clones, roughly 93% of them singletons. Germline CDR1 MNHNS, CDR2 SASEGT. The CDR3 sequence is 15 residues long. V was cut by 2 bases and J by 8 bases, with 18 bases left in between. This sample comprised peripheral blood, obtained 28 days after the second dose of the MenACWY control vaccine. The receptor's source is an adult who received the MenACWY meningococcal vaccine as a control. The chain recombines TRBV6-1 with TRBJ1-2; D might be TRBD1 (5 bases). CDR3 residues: CASSESGAPISGYTF. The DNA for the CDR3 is TGTGCCAGCAGTGAAAGTGGGGCCCCCATATCCGGCTACACCTTC.